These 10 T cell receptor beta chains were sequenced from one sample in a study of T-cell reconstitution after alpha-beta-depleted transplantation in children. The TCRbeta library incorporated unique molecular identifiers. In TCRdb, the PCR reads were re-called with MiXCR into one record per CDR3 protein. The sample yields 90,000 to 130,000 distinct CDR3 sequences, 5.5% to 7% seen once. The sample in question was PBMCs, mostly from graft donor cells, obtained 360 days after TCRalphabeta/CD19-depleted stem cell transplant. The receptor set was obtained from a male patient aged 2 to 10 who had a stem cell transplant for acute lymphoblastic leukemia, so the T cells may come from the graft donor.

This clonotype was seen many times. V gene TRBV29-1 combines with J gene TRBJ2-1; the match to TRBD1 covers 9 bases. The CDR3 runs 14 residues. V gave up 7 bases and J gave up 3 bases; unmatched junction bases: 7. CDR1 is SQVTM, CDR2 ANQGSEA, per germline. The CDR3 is CSAPGQGGYNEQFF. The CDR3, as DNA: TGCAGCGCCCCGGGACAGGGAGGCTACAATGAGCAGTTCTTC.

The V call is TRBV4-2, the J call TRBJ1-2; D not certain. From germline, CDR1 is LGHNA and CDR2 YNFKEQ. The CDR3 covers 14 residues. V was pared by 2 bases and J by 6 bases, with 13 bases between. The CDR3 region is CASSQSVGEDGYTF. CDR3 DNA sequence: TGTGCCAGCAGCCAATCGGTGGGCGAGGATGGCTACACCTTC.

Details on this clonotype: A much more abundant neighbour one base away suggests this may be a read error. CDR3 nucleotide sequence: TGTGCCAGCAGAGGAAGGGGGTTACAAGAGACCCAGTACTTC. It yields the protein CASRGRGLQETQYF. The chain joins TRBV7-6 to TRBJ2-5, with D tentatively TRBD1 (6 bases). CDR1 and CDR2 from the germline V gene are SGHVS and FNYEAQ. CDR3 size: 14 residues. V was clipped by 6 bases and J by 2 bases, with 13 bases between them. The full variable domain, rest sourced from reference TRBV7-6 and TRBJ2-5, is GAGVSQSPRYKVTKRGQDVALRCDPISGHVSLYWYRQALGQGPEFLTYFNYEAQQDKSGLPNDRFSAERPEGSISTLTIQRTEQRDSAMYRCASRGRGLQETQYFGPGTRLLVL.

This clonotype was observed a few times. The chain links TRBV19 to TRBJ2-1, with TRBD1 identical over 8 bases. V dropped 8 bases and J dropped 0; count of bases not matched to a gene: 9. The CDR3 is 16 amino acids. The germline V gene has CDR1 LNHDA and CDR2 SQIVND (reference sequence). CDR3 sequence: CASARQGYNSYNEQFF. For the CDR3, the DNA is TGTGCCAGTGCTCGACAGGGGTACAACTCCTACAATGAGCAGTTCTTC.

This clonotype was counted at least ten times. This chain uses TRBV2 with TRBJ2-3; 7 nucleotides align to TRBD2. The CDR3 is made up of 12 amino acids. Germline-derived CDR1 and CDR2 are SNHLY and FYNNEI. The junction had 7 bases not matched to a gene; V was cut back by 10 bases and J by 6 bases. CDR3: CATLTSFDTQYF. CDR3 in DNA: TGTGCCACCTTGACTAGCTTTGATACGCAGTATTTT. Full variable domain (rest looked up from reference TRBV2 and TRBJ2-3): EPEVTQTPSHQVTQMGQEVILRCVPISNHLYFYWYRQILGQKVEFLVSFYNNEISEKSEIFDDQFSVERPDGSNFTLKIRSTKLEDSAMYFCATLTSFDTQYFGPGTRLTVL.

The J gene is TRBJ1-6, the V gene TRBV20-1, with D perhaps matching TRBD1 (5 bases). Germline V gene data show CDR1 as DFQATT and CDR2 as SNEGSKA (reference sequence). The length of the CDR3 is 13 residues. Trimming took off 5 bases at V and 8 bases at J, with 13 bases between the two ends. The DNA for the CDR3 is TGCAGTGCTGAGGGGACGACGGATTCACCCCTCCACTTT. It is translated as CSAEGTTDSPLHF.

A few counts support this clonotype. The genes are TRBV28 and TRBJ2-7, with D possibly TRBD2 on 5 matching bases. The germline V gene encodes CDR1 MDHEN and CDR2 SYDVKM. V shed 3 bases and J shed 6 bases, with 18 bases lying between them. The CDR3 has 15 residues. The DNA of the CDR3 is TGTGCCAGCAGTTTTAGAGGGATAAAGAATAGCGAGCAGTACTTC. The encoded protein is CASSFRGIKNSEQYF.

CDR3 DNA sequence: TGTGCCAGCAGCCAAGAAGGCGGGGATACCAATGAGCAGTTCTTC. Its translation: CASSQEGGDTNEQFF. This chain joins TRBV4-2 and TRBJ2-1, with TRBD2 as a possible D gene (6 bases). Germline CDR1 LGHNA, CDR2 YNFKEQ. The CDR3 is made up of 15 amino acids. V was pared by 0 bases and J by 6 bases, with 12 bases between.

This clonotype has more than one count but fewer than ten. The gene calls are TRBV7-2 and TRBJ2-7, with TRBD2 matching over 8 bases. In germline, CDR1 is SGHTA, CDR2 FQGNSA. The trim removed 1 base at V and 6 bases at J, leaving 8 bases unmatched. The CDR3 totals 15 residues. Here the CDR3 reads CASSLDGSGALEQYF. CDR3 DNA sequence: TGTGCCAGCAGCTTAGATGGTAGCGGGGCCCTCGAGCAGTACTTC.

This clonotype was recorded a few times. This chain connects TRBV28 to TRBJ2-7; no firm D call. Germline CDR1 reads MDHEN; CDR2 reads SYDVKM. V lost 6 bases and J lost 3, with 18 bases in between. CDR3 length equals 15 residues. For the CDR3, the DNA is TGTGCCAGCAGCTATGACCCTCAGGCCCACTACGAGCAGTACTTC. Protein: CASSYDPQAHYEQYF.